This T cell receptor (beta chain) was observed in a study of blood T cell repertoires in COVID-19. The germline V gene has CDR1 SNHLY and CDR2 FYNNEI. The CDR3 contains 14 residues. V lost 1 base, J lost 1 base, and 7 bases lay in between. TCRdb's copy holds only in-frame clones and misses some; the assay was immunoSEQ multiplex PCR. The sample comprises some 80,000 clones, roughly 81% of which are singletons, and over 9.5% rests with the top ten. The receptor was derived from a man in his fifties or sixties with COVID-19, enrolled during active disease. The chain uses TRBV2 and TRBJ1-2; the D is unclear. The sequenced sample consisted of peripheral blood. DNA for the CDR3: TGTGCCAGCAGTGAAGAAGCGGGTAACTATGGCTACACCTTC. Translating gives CASSEEAGNYGYTF.